This TCR beta chain was documented in a study of graft-versus-host responses after intestinal transplantation. Study overall: Tacrolimus plus steroids were given to all recipients for roughly three years, preceded by anti-thymocyte globulin induction.

A note on this clone: Its matching antigen is unknown.

Assay: immunoSEQ multiplex PCR; the TCRdb copy retains only in-frame clones and omits some. Of about 36,000 clones listed, roughly 94% were seen once; the top ten hold approximately 0.22%. The starting material was unstimulated CD4+ T cells sorted from spleen or lymph node cells, obtained before transplant. The TCR comes from a human donor who was the organ donor for an intestinal transplant.

The CDR3 loop reads CASSLAAGGRETQYF. The CDR3 DNA follows: TGTGCCAGCAGCTTGGCAGCGGGGGGGCGAGAGACCCAGTACTTC. V and J are TRBV5-4 and TRBJ2-5; TRBD2 matches at 10 bases. With 0 bases clipped from V and 4 bases from J, the junction kept 3 bases outside the gene matches. The germline gives CDR1 SGHNT, CDR2 YYREEE (reference sequence). The CDR3 is 15 amino acids.